This T cell receptor beta chain came from a study of response to subunit inactivated influenza vaccine. This clonotype was recorded a few times. TCRdb re-derived calls from the RT-PCR reads in MiXCR, one entry per CDR3 protein. Of approximately 700,000 distinct CDR3 sequences in the sample, around 13% were seen once. The source is a man aged 45-60 years who received an inactivated influenza vaccine. Material: PBMCs from blood, obtained about 14 days before vaccination.

CDR3 loop: CASRDRGLDEKLFF. The DNA for the CDR3 is TGTGCCAGCAGAGACAGGGGGCTCGATGAAAAACTGTTTTTT. This rearrangement joins TRBV28 to TRBJ1-4, with 10 bases matching TRBD1. The V and J ends lost 6 bases and 6 bases, in that order; junction bases with no gene match: 4. The CDR3 loop spans 14 amino acids. Germline CDR1 and CDR2: MDHEN and SYDVKM.